This T cell receptor beta chain was sequenced for a study of control samples from healthy donors and cancer patients (dated by TCRdb to 2018 to 2021). To prepare the library, the immunoSEQ multiplex PCR assay was applied. Here the immuneACCESS table is served through TCRdb, limited to in-frame sequences with V and J called. Missing clones are a known gap in these copies; in checked studies unresolved V genes cover under half, and the rest lacks a known reason. This sample is represented by tens of thousands of clones; 88% of them were singletons. Around two fifths of the sample rests with the top ten. V lost 6 bases and J lost 4 bases; the stretch between them is 11 bases long. Its CDR3 holds 13 amino acids, cysteine through phenylalanine. This entry keeps only the CDR3 DNA: 39 bases, framed from base 1. According to the germline V gene (reference sequence), CDR1 reads LNHDA and CDR2 reads SQIVND.

As to this clone: Its antigen is still unknown. No much larger clonotype is one base removed from it; base qualities were not supplied.

This receptor chain uses TRBV19 and TRBJ2-3; the D gene is perhaps TRBD2, from 5 matching bases. The clonotype originates from a man aged 45-65 years with head and neck cancer. Material for sequencing was PBMCs. The CDR3 region: CASSVTRADTQYF. Here is the DNA: TGTGCCAGTAGCGTCACTAGGGCAGATACGCAGTATTTT. Supplemented by the reference TRBV19 and TRBJ2-3 proteins around the CDR3, the complete variable domain is DGGITQSPKYLFRKEGQNVTLSCEQNLNHDAMYWYRQDPGQGLRLIYYSQIVNDFQKGDIAEGYSVSREKKESFPLTVTSAQKNPTAFYLCASSVTRADTQYFGPGTRLTVL.